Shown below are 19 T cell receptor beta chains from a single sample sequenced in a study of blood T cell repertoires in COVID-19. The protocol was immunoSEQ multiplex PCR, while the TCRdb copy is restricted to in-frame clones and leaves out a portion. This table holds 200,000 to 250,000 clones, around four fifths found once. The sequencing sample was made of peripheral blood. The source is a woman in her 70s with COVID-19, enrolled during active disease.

CDR3 region: CASSLRGHTYEQYF. The CDR3 bases are TGTGCCAGCAGCTTACGAGGGCATACCTACGAGCAGTACTTC. The chain is built from TRBV13 and TRBJ2-7; D perhaps matches TRBD2 (5 bases). The CDR3 has 14 residues. The V gene's germline CDR1 is PRHDT and CDR2 FYEKMQ (reference sequence). The germline V and J ends were trimmed by 2 bases and 2 bases, with 10 bases remaining between them.

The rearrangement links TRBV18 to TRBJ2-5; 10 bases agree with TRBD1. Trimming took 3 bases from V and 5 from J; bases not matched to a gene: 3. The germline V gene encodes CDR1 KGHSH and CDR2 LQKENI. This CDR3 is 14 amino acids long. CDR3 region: CASSPMGQGETQYF. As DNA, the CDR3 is TGTGCCAGCTCACCGATGGGACAGGGGGAGACCCAGTACTTC. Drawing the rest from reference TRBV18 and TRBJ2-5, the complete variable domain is NAGVMQNPRHLVRRRGQEARLRCSPMKGHSHVYWYRQLPEEGLKFMVYLQKENIIDESGMPKERFSAEFPKEGPSILRIQQVVRGDSAAYFCASSPMGQGETQYFGPGTRLLVL.

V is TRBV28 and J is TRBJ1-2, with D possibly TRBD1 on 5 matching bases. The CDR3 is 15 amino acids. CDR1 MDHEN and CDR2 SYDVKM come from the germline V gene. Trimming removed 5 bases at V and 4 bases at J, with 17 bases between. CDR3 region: CASSPRQQTPYGYTF. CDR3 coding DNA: TGTGCCAGCAGTCCCCGACAGCAAACCCCCTATGGCTACACCTTC.

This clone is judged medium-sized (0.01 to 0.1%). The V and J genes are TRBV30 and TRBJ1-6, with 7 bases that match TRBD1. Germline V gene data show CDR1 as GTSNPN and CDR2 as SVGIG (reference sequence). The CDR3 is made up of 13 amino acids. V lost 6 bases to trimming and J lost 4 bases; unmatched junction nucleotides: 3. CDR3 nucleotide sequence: TGTGCCTGCACAGGGGAATATAATTCACCCCTCCACTTT. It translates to CACTGEYNSPLHF.

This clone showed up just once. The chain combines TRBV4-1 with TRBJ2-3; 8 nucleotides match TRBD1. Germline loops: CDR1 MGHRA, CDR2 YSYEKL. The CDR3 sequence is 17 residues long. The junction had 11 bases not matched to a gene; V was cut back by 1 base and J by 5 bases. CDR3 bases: TGCGCCAGCAGCCAAGCCCTCGGGGCAGGGGGCCTAGATACGCAGTATTTT. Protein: CASSQALGAGGLDTQYF.

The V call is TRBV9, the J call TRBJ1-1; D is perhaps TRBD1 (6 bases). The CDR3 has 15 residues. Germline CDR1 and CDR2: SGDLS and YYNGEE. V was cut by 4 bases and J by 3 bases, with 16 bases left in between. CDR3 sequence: CASSPRTAQDTEAFF. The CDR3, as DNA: TGTGCCAGCAGCCCAAGGACAGCCCAGGACACTGAAGCTTTCTTT.

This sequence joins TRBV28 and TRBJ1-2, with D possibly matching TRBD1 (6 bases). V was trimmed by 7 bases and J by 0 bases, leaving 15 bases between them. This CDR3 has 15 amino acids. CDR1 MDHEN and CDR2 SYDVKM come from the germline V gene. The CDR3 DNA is TGTGCCAGCACCATCAGGGACACAGCTAACTATGGCTACACCTTC. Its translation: CASTIRDTANYGYTF.

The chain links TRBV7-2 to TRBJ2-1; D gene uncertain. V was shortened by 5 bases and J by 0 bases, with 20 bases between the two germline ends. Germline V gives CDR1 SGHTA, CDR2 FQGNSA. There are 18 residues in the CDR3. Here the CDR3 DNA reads TGTGCCAGCAGCCAAGGTGGCGGCCCCGGAAGCTCCTACAATGAGCAGTTCTTC. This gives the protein CASSQGGGPGSSYNEQFF.

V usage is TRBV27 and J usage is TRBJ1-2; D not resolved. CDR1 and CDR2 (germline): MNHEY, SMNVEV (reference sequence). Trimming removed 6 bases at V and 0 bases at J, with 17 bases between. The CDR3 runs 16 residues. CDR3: CASSPHSVEANYGYTF. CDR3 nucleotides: TGTGCCAGCAGCCCGCATTCTGTAGAAGCTAACTATGGCTACACCTTC.

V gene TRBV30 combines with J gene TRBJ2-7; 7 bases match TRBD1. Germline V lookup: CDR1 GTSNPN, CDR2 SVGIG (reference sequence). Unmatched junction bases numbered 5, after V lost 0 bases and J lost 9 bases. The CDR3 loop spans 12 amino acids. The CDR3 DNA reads TGTGCCTGGAGTGTACAGACAGGGAGGCAGTACTTC. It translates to CAWSVQTGRQYF.

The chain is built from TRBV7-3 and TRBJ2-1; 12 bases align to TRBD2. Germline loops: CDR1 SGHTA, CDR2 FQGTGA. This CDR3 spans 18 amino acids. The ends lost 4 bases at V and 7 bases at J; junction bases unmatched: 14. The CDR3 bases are TGTGCCAGCAGCTCCACCGTCCCGACTAGCGGGAGACGGAATGAGCAGTTCTTC. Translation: CASSSTVPTSGRRNEQFF.

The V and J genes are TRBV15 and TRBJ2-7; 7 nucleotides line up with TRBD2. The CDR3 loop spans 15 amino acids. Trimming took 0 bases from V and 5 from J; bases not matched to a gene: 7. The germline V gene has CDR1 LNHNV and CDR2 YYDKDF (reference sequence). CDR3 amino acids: CATSRDRGELNEQYF. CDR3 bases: TGTGCCACCAGCAGAGATCGGGGGGAACTCAACGAGCAGTACTTC.

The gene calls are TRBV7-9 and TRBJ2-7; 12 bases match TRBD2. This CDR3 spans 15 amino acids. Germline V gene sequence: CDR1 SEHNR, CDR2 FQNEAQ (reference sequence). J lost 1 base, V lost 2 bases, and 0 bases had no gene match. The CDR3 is CASSLTSGRSYEQYF. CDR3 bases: TGTGCCAGCAGCTTAACTAGCGGGAGGTCCTACGAGCAGTACTTC.

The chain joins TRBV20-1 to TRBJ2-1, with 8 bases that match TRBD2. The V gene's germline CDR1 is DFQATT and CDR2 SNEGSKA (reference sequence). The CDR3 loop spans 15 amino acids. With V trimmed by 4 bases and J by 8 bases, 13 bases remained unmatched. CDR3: CSAIESSGKVDEQFF. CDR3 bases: TGCAGTGCTATTGAAAGTAGCGGGAAAGTCGATGAGCAGTTCTTC.

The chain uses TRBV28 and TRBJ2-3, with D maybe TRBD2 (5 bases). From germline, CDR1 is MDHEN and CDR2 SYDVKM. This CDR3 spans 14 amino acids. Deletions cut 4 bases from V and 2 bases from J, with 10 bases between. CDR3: CASSSAELTDTQYF. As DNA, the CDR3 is TGTGCCAGCAGTTCAGCGGAGCTCACAGATACGCAGTATTTT.

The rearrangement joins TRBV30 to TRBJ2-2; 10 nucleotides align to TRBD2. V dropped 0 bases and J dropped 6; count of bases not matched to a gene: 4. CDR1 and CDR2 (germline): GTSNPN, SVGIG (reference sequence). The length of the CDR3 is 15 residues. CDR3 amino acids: CAWSVLAGVSGELFF. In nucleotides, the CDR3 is TGTGCCTGGAGTGTCCTAGCGGGAGTTTCCGGGGAGCTGTTTTTT. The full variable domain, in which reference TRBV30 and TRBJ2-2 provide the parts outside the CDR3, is SQTIHQWPATLVQPVGSPLSLECTVEGTSNPNLYWYRQAAGRGLQLLFYSVGIGQISSEVPQNLSASRPQDRQFILSSKKLLLSDSGFYLCAWSVLAGVSGELFFGEGSRLTVL.

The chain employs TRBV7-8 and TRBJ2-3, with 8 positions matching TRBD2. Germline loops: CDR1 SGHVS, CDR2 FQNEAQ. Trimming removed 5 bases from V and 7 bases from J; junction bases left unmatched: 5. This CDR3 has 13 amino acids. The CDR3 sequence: CASSPGGINTQYF. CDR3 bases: TGTGCCAGCAGCCCGGGGGGGATAAATACGCAGTATTTT.

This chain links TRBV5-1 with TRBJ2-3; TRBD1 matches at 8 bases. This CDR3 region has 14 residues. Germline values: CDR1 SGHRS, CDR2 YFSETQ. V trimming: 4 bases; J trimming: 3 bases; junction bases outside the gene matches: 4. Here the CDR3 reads CASSTGQGTDTQYF. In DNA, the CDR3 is TGCGCCAGCAGCACTGGACAGGGTACAGATACGCAGTATTTT.

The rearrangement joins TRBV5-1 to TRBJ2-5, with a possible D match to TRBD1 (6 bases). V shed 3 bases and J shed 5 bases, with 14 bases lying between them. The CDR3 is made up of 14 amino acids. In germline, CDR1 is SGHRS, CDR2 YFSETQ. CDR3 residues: CASSSRGERETQYF. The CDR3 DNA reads TGCGCCAGCAGCTCCAGGGGAGAAAGGGAGACCCAGTACTTC.